A single T cell receptor beta chain is shown here with its context. The junction departs from germline at one end; a sequencing error may be responsible. These data come from a study of T cell changes during pregnancy in multiple sclerosis. Sequencing used immunoSEQ multiplex PCR; TCRdb keeps in-frame clones, though not all of them. Of 50,000 to 70,000 clones listed, around 92% are singletons. The material was peripheral blood, obtained after pregnancy. This receptor was taken from a female donor in good health, enrolled as a control in a pregnancy study.

CDR3 nucleotide sequence: TGTGCCAGCAGTTACTTAGGGGTGAACTATCGCTACACCTTC. It codes for CASSYLGVNYRYTF. The chain uses TRBV6-6 and TRBJ1-2; tentatively, D is TRBD1 (5 bases). Germline V gives CDR1 MNHNY, CDR2 SVGAGI (reference sequence). CDR3 length: 14 amino acids.